A single sample gave rise to the 13 T cell receptor beta chains below, sequenced in a study of response to subunit inactivated influenza vaccine. TCRdb fed the RT-PCR reads into MiXCR, producing one record per CDR3 protein. Of about 570,000 distinct CDR3 sequences in the sample, around 10% were seen once. The same data also contributed to another study, on T cells expressing NK-cell markers. According to that study: With UMIs, 5'RACE template switching was used to make TCR beta cDNA.

The source material was PBMCs from blood, sampled on the day of vaccination. The receptors here all came from a middle-aged man who received an inactivated influenza vaccine.

At least ten counts were recorded for this clonotype. V and J are TRBV10-3 and TRBJ2-2, with 8 bases lining up with TRBD2. V gave up 10 bases and J gave up 1 base; unmatched junction bases: 2. Germline V gives CDR1 ENHRY, CDR2 SYGVKD. This CDR3 has 13 residues. The CDR3 DNA sequence: TGTGCCACCGGGAGGGAGAACACCGGGGAGCTGTTTTTT. Its translation is CATGRENTGELFF.

CDR3 protein: CASSVETSPPFDTQYF. CDR3 in DNA: TGTGCCAGCAGTGTTGAGACTAGCCCCCCTTTTGATACGCAGTATTTT. The chain combines TRBV6-4 with TRBJ2-3; 7 nucleotides align to TRBD2. The CDR3 length is 16 residues. Germline trimming cut 4 bases from V and 6 bases from J; bases unmatched to any gene: 13. Per germline, CDR1 MRHNA and CDR2 SNTAGT.

The chain carries TRBV6-2 or TRBV6-3 and TRBJ2-1; TRBD2 matches 7 bases. V lost 7 bases and J lost 1; bases outside the gene matches: 13. CDR3 length equals 17 residues. Germline lookup yields CDR1 MNHEY and CDR2 SVGEGT. The CDR3 spells CASNIGLELLSYNEQFF. CDR3 coding DNA: TGTGCCAGCAACATTGGACTAGAACTTTTATCCTACAATGAGCAGTTCTTC.

This clonotype was seen a few times. The chain couples TRBV11-3 to TRBJ2-1, with 10 bases matching TRBD2. J lost 7 bases, V lost 7 bases, and 13 bases had no gene match. CDR1 is SGHNT, CDR2 YENEEA, per germline. This CDR3 region has 16 residues. The CDR3 spells CASTVTGTSASNEQFF. For the CDR3, the DNA is TGTGCCAGCACCGTCACCGGGACTAGCGCTTCTAATGAGCAGTTCTTC.

This chain uses TRBV10-3 with TRBJ2-5; possible D gene TRBD2, 6 bases. CDR3 size: 15 residues. V shed 3 bases and J shed 5 bases, with 16 bases lying between them. Germline V gene data show CDR1 as ENHRY and CDR2 as SYGVKD. CDR3 sequence reads: CAISDSSSAWETQYF. CDR3 coding DNA: TGTGCCATCAGTGATTCATCTAGCGCATGGGAGACCCAGTACTTC.

V usage is TRBV3-1 and J usage is TRBJ2-1, with a weak D call TRBD1 (6 bases). The germline gives CDR1 LGHDT, CDR2 YNNKEL (reference sequence). CDR3 length: 11 residues. V dropped 5 bases and J dropped 8 bases, with 7 bases sitting between them. The DNA of the CDR3 is TGTGCCAGCAGCAAGGGGGATGAGCAGTTCTTC. Amino acid sequence: CASSKGDEQFF.

This rearrangement joins TRBV7-9 to TRBJ2-1; D is perhaps TRBD1 (5 bases). From germline, CDR1 is SEHNR and CDR2 FQNEAQ (reference sequence). V dropped 1 base and J dropped 3 bases, with 10 bases sitting between them. The CDR3 is 15 residues long. CDR3 DNA sequence: TGTGCCAGCAGCTTAGGACAGCGTAACTACAATGAGCAGTTCTTC. Encoded protein: CASSLGQRNYNEQFF.

The gene calls are TRBV9 and TRBJ2-3, with TRBD1 identical over 7 bases. V lost 4 bases, J lost 2 bases, and 10 bases stayed unmatched. Germline assignment: CDR1 SGDLS and CDR2 YYNGEE. CDR3 length: 16 amino acids. The CDR3, as DNA: TGTGCCAGCAGCCCACTCCGGGACAGCTTCACAGATACGCAGTATTTT. Encoded protein: CASSPLRDSFTDTQYF.

This clonotype was found a few times. The V call is TRBV2, the J call TRBJ2-7; 10 bases match TRBD1. Germline V lookup: CDR1 SNHLY, CDR2 FYNNEI. Trimming removed 4 bases from V and 5 bases from J; junction bases left unmatched: 8. The CDR3 runs to 15 residues. The CDR3 region has the DNA TGTGCCAGCAGTGTAACCGGGACAGGGGTCCACGAGCAGTACTTC. This encodes CASSVTGTGVHEQYF.

The chain has TRBV6-2 or TRBV6-3 and TRBJ2-7; D is perhaps TRBD1 or TRBD2 (5 bases each). V was pared by 7 bases and J by 5 bases, with 15 bases between. Germline values: CDR1 MNHEY, CDR2 SVGEGT. This CDR3 comprises 13 residues. The CDR3 DNA reads TGTGCCAGCAAAATTCCCCAGGGACACGAGCAGTACTTC. Protein sequence: CASKIPQGHEQYF.

As to this clonotype: The CDR3 does not end in the conserved phenylalanine or tryptophan, so this is likely a read error. The rearrangement uses TRBV7-6 and TRBJ2-7; 7 bases are a match to TRBD1. The CDR3 has 14 amino acids. With 7 bases clipped from V and 1 base from J, the junction kept 7 bases outside the gene matches. Per germline, CDR1 SGHVS and CDR2 FNYEAQ. This CDR3 is CASTMEQGSYEQYS. CDR3 coding DNA: TGTGCCAGCACCATGGAACAGGGGTCCTACGAGCAGTACTCC.

The chain couples TRBV30 to TRBJ2-7; 10 nucleotides match TRBD1. Germline CDR1 and CDR2: GTSNPN and SVGIG (reference sequence). Trimming removed 5 bases from V and 4 bases from J; junction bases left unmatched: 2. The CDR3 has 12 residues. Here the CDR3 reads CAWDRGLYEQYF. The CDR3 DNA is TGTGCCTGGGACAGGGGGCTGTACGAGCAGTACTTC.

The chain has TRBV7-3 and TRBJ2-1; TRBD1 agrees at 7 bases. The CDR3 totals 15 residues. Trimming removed 1 base from V and 13 bases from J; junction bases left unmatched: 13. Per the germline V gene, CDR1 is SGHTA and CDR2 is FQGTGA. The CDR3 coding sequence is TGTGCCAGCAGCTTAATGGTAGACAGGGATTCCGCACAGTTCTTC. Translated, it gives CASSLMVDRDSAQFF.